Sequencing of this T cell receptor beta chain was carried out in a study of PD-1 blockade in classical Hodgkin lymphoma. Points from the study as a whole: The origin of the repertoire differences remains undefined, with disease activity or prior therapy as possible causes. The baseline diversity of complete responders showed similarity to that of newly diagnosed patients. In newly diagnosed patients, baseline TCR diversity was reportedly below that of healthy donors. By C4D1, diversity of CD4+ TCRs had risen significantly, whereas that of CD8+ TCRs had not.

Clones were read by immunoSEQ multiplex PCR, and TCRdb kept only the in-frame ones, dropping some. Of over 7,000 clones detected, about 75% appear once; the ten largest clones hold around 32%. Regarding this clone: Its matching antigen is unknown.

In every patient, relapse followed autologous stem cell transplantation, while exposure to brentuximab vedotin differed. V was clipped by 5 bases and J by 4 bases, with 11 bases between them. Germline CDR1 LNHDA, CDR2 SQIVND (reference sequence). The CDR3 spans 13 residues. The source is a human donor with classical Hodgkin lymphoma. Sequencing used peripheral blood mononuclear cells (PBMCs), obtained before the second cycle of nivolumab. The rearrangement uses TRBV19 and TRBJ2-5, with D possibly being TRBD1 (5 bases). In DNA, the CDR3 is TGTGCCAGTAGTCCCCCCCAGGGAGAGACCCAGTACTTC. Translating it yields CASSPPQGETQYF. Full variable domain (rest looked up from reference TRBV19 and TRBJ2-5): DGGITQSPKYLFRKEGQNVTLSCEQNLNHDAMYWYRQDPGQGLRLIYYSQIVNDFQKGDIAEGYSVSREKKESFPLTVTSAQKNPTAFYLCASSPPQGETQYFGPGTRLLVL.